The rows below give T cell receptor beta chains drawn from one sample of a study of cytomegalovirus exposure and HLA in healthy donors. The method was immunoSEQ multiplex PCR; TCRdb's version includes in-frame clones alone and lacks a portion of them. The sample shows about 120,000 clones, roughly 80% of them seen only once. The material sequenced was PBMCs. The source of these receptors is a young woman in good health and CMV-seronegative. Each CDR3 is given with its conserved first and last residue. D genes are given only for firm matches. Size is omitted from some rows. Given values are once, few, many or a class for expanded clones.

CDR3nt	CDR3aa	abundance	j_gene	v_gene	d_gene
TGTGCCAGCAGTTTATCAACTTCCAATCAGCCCCAGCATTTT	CASSLSTSNQPQHF	.	TRBJ1-5	TRBV27	.
TGCGCCAGCAGCCACCTCCCTCCTACTAGCGGAAGAGACAATGAGCAGTTCTTC	CASSHLPPTSGRDNEQFF	.	TRBJ2-1	TRBV4-1	TRBD2
TGTGCCTCCGGCGTGCCAGGGCTTGCGCAGTACTTC	CASGVPGLAQYF	.	TRBJ2-7	TRBV6-1	.
TGTGCCAGCAACCGGGACAGGGGGATGAAACTGTTTTTT	CASNRDRGMKLFF	.	TRBJ1-4	TRBV6-1	TRBD1
TGCGCCAGCAGGTGGGGGCTAGCGGTACACTCGACTGCCACAGATACGCAGTATTTT	CASRWGLAVHSTATDTQYF	.	TRBJ2-3	TRBV10-2	.
TGTGCCAGCAGTTCCCGGGGGGGACAAGAAAATGAAAAACTGTTTTTT	CASSSRGGQENEKLFF	.	TRBJ1-4	TRBV27	.
TGCGCCAGCAGGCACAGGGGGACAGGGGATGGCTACACCTTC	CASRHRGTGDGYTF	.	TRBJ1-2	TRBV4-3	TRBD1
TGTGCCAGCAGGGCTAGCGGGACCAACAATGAGCAGTTCTTC	CASRASGTNNEQFF	.	TRBJ2-1	TRBV6-5	TRBD2
TGCGCCAGCAGCTTGGGGACAGGCAATCAGCCCCAGCATTTT	CASSLGTGNQPQHF	.	TRBJ1-5	TRBV5-1	.
TGTGCCAGTATGGCGGGGGGCACCGGGGAGCTGTTTTTT	CASMAGGTGELFF	.	TRBJ2-2	TRBV19	TRBD2
TGTGCCAGCAGCCCTAGGGGTTCGGACACTGAAGCTTTCTTT	CASSPRGSDTEAFF	.	TRBJ1-1	TRBV7-8	.
TGTGCCAGCACCCGTCCGGGGGACACTGAAGCTTTCTTT	CASTRPGDTEAFF	few	TRBJ1-1	TRBV6-5	.
TGTGCCACCAGCAGAGGCTTGGGGGCCACTAATGAAAAACTGTTTTTT	CATSRGLGATNEKLFF	.	TRBJ1-4	TRBV15	.
TGTGCCAGTAGTATAGGTAGCGGGAGGGCCGGAACAGATACGCAGTATTTT	CASSIGSGRAGTDTQYF	.	TRBJ2-3	TRBV19	TRBD2
TGTGCCAGCAGACACGACGGAGTTCCGAACACTGAAGCTTTCTTT	CASRHDGVPNTEAFF	.	TRBJ1-1	TRBV6-5	.
TGTGCCAGCAGCTCCCGGGGGAGAAATAGGGCTGAAGCTTTCTTT	CASSSRGRNRAEAFF	.	TRBJ1-1	TRBV5-4	.
TGTGCCAGCAGCTTAGGAATGGGCGCTGAAGCTTTCTTT	CASSLGMGAEAFF	.	TRBJ1-1	TRBV7-2	.
TGTGCCATCAGTGAGTCCGGGACTAGCGGGAGGCACGAGCAGTACTTC	CAISESGTSGRHEQYF	.	TRBJ2-7	TRBV10-3	TRBD2
TGTGCCAGCAGCTTAGCGGGGTGGGGGGTCGGGGGAGAGCAGTACTTC	CASSLAGWGVGGEQYF	.	TRBJ2-7	TRBV7-2	.
TGTGCCTGGAATAGGGACAGGGGAGGGAATTCACCCCTCCACTTT	CAWNRDRGGNSPLHF	.	TRBJ1-6	TRBV30	TRBD1
TGCGCCAGCAGACCAGGGCCCCCCCCCTACGAGCAGTACTTC	CASRPGPPPYEQYF	once	TRBJ2-7	TRBV23-1	.
TGCGCCAGCAGCCAGCCACAGGGGGCCAAAAACATTCAGTACTTC	CASSQPQGAKNIQYF	.	TRBJ2-4	TRBV4-1	TRBD1
TGTGCCTGGAGTGTACTGGGGGGGGGCGGTCAGCCCCAGCATTTT	CAWSVLGGGGQPQHF	.	TRBJ1-5	TRBV30	.
TGTGCCAGCAGCTTAGTCAACAGGGTCGACTATGGCTACACCTTC	CASSLVNRVDYGYTF	.	TRBJ1-2	TRBV7-8	.
TGTGCCAGCAGCCCCTCCGGAGAGACCCAGTACTTC	CASSPSGETQYF	.	TRBJ2-5	TRBV7-2	.
TGTGCCTGGAGTGTATCAGGGGGCAATGAGCAGTTCTTC	CAWSVSGGNEQFF	.	TRBJ2-1	TRBV30	TRBD1
TGTGCCAGCAGTCTGGGACAGCGAGAGACCCAGTACTTC	CASSLGQRETQYF	.	TRBJ2-5	TRBV7-2	TRBD1
TGCGCCAGCAGTCGGCCAGGCGGGGGCGAGCAGTACTTC	CASSRPGGGEQYF	.	TRBJ2-7	TRBV10-1	TRBD2
TGTGCCAGCAGTTTGCCACAACACTACAATGAGCAGTTCTTC	CASSLPQHYNEQFF	.	TRBJ2-1	TRBV28	.
TGTGCCAGCAGCCGGACATACTCTGGGGCCAACGGCCTGACTTTC	CASSRTYSGANGLTF	.	TRBJ2-6	TRBV7-3	.
TGTGCCAGCAGTGTTACAGGGCGCACTGAAGCTTTCTTT	CASSVTGRTEAFF	.	TRBJ1-1	TRBV2	.
TGCAGCGTTACCCGACAGGGAATGGGCACAGATACGCAGTATTTT	CSVTRQGMGTDTQYF	.	TRBJ2-3	TRBV29-1	TRBD1
TGTGCCAGCAGCTTAAGACTAGCGGGAGAGACCCAGTACTTC	CASSLRLAGETQYF	.	TRBJ2-5	TRBV7-9	TRBD2
TGTGCCAAGAACAGGGAGTTGAATACTGAAGCTTTCTTT	CAKNRELNTEAFF	.	TRBJ1-1	TRBV11-3	.
TGTGCCACCAGCCGGGGGGGACTCGGGAACATTCAGTACTTC	CATSRGGLGNIQYF	.	TRBJ2-4	TRBV15	TRBD2
TGTGCCAGCAGCAAAGTCAAGCCTAGCAATCAGCCCCAGCATTTT	CASSKVKPSNQPQHF	few	TRBJ1-5	TRBV21-1	.
TGTGCCAGCAGCTTAGACCGGGACAGGGGCCGGAGCTCCTACGAGCAGTACTTC	CASSLDRDRGRSSYEQYF	.	TRBJ2-7	TRBV11-1	TRBD1
TGTGCCTGGAGTGTAGGGGAATCTGGGGCCAACGTCCTGACTTTC	CAWSVGESGANVLTF	.	TRBJ2-6	TRBV30	.
TGTGCCAGCAGCTCGGGACAGATGAACACTGAAGCTTTCTTT	CASSSGQMNTEAFF	.	TRBJ1-1	TRBV11-2	TRBD1
TGTGCCAGCAGTTTCGGGGCGGGCCAGCGGGGCGAGCAGTACTTC	CASSFGAGQRGEQYF	.	TRBJ2-7	TRBV7-2	TRBD2
TGTGCCAGCAGCCCAGGTGGCGGGAGGGCGTACGAGCAGTACTTC	CASSPGGGRAYEQYF	.	TRBJ2-7	TRBV14	TRBD2
TGTGCCAGCAGCTTGCATGGGGGGGGGAACACTGAAGCTTTCTTT	CASSLHGGGNTEAFF	.	TRBJ1-1	TRBV5-4	.
TGCGCCAGCAGCCAAGAGCCCGGTACTAGCACAGATACGCAGTATTTT	CASSQEPGTSTDTQYF	.	TRBJ2-3	TRBV4-3	.
TGCGCCAGCAGCCGTGGGGGACTAGCGGGAGCTTACGAGCAGTACTTC	CASSRGGLAGAYEQYF	.	TRBJ2-7	TRBV5-1	TRBD2
TGTGCCAGCAAGTCGACAACGGAGACCCAGTACTTC	CASKSTTETQYF	.	TRBJ2-5	TRBV2	.
TGTGCCAGCAGCTCCGGGTTGGCCATCAATGAGCAGTTCTTC	CASSSGLAINEQFF	.	TRBJ2-1	TRBV7-6	.
TGTGCCAGCAGTGATCGGACAGGGGTTACTGAAGCTTTCTTT	CASSDRTGVTEAFF	.	TRBJ1-1	TRBV2	TRBD1
TGTGCCAGCAGTTGGGGGGGAACCGGGGAGCTGTTTTTT	CASSWGGTGELFF	.	TRBJ2-2	TRBV6-5	TRBD2
TGTGCCTGGATATCTGGACAGCCCTCGAACACTGAAGCTTTCTTT	CAWISGQPSNTEAFF	.	TRBJ1-1	TRBV30	.
TGCGCCAGCAGCGCGACAGCTAATAATAACGCCGGGGAGCTGTTTTTT	CASSATANNNAGELFF	.	TRBJ2-2	TRBV5-1	.
TGTGCCAGCAGGCCAGCAGGGGGCCGGGAAGCTTTCTTT	CASRPAGGREAFF	.	TRBJ1-1	TRBV5-5	TRBD1